Following are 28 T cell receptor beta chains from one sample sequenced in a study of cytomegalovirus exposure and HLA in healthy donors. The PCR contained 60 Vbeta and 13 Jbeta primers. Data came from immunoSEQ multiplex PCR; TCRdb stores just in-frame clones and leaves some out. The sample data list around 100,000 clones. Sequencing was done on a sample of PBMCs. All receptors come from a man in his forties in good health and CMV-seropositive.

The rearrangement joins TRBV5-6 to TRBJ2-6; TRBD2 is a possible D gene (6 bases). V lost 0 bases and J lost 0, with 10 bases in between. The V gene's germline CDR1 is SGHDT and CDR2 YYEEEE. The CDR3 sequence is 17 residues long. The CDR3 here is CASSLVLAGSGANVLTF. In DNA, the CDR3 is TGTGCCAGCAGCTTGGTACTAGCAGGCTCTGGGGCCAACGTCCTGACTTTC. Variable domain in full (rest from reference TRBV5-6 and TRBJ2-6): DAGVTQSPTHLIKTRGQQVTLRCSPKSGHDTVSWYQQALGQGPQFIFQYYEEEERQRGNFPDRFSGHQFPNYSSELNVNALLLGDSALYLCASSLVLAGSGANVLTFGAGSRLTVL.

V is TRBV19 and J is TRBJ2-2, with 7 nucleotides matching TRBD1. The J segment lost 6 bases and the V segment lost 4 bases, leaving 2 bases of the junction unmatched. The CDR3 contains 13 residues. Germline V gene lookup returns CDR1 LNHDA and CDR2 SQIVND (reference sequence). The CDR3 DNA reads TGTGCCAGTAGTACACAGGGGTCCGGGGAGCTGTTTTTT. Amino acids: CASSTQGSGELFF.

This chain links TRBV27 with TRBJ2-2, with 9 nucleotides matching TRBD1. J lost 4 bases, V lost 4 bases, and 4 bases had no gene match. Germline CDR1 MNHEY, CDR2 SMNVEV (reference sequence). CDR3 size: 15 residues. The DNA of the CDR3 is TGTGCCAGCAGTTCAAACAGGGGGCCCACCGGGGAGCTGTTTTTT. Protein sequence: CASSSNRGPTGELFF.

This chain joins TRBV28 and TRBJ1-1, with 9 positions matching TRBD1. The CDR3 contains 14 residues. Germline CDR1 reads MDHEN; CDR2 reads SYDVKM. The ends lost 0 bases at V and 4 bases at J; junction bases unmatched: 0. The CDR3 DNA reads as TGTGCCAGCAGTTTATGGACAGGGGGCACTGAAGCTTTCTTT. This gives the protein CASSLWTGGTEAFF.

The rearrangement joins TRBV6-1 to TRBJ1-1; 7 bases agree with TRBD1. CDR1 and CDR2 from the germline V gene are MNHNS and SASEGT. This CDR3 region has 15 residues. V gave up 6 bases and J gave up 1 base; unmatched junction bases: 8. The CDR3 reads CASSPRQGQNTEAFF. CDR3 DNA sequence: TGTGCCAGCAGCCCCCGACAGGGACAGAACACTGAAGCTTTCTTT.

This chain uses TRBV5-1 with TRBJ1-1; D remains unclear. Per the germline V gene, CDR1 is SGHRS and CDR2 is YFSETQ. This CDR3 is 14 amino acids long. With 2 bases removed from V and 3 bases from J, the gap between germline ends came to 11 bases. The CDR3: CASSLQPEHTEAFF. DNA for the CDR3: TGCGCCAGCAGCTTACAGCCGGAACACACTGAAGCTTTCTTT.

The chain is built from TRBV5-1 and TRBJ2-7; maybe TRBD1 (6 bases). The length of the CDR3 is 14 residues. The germline CDR1 and CDR2 sequences are SGHRS and YFSETQ. Trimming left V 4 bases short and J 6 bases short, with 17 bases between. This CDR3 is CASSPNRALGEQYF. The CDR3 DNA sequence: TGCGCCAGCAGCCCGAACAGGGCCTTAGGCGAGCAGTACTTC.

V usage is TRBV7-2 and J usage is TRBJ2-7; TRBD2 matches 9 bases. Germline CDR1 SGHTA, CDR2 FQGNSA. This CDR3 has 13 amino acids. J gave up 12 bases and V 1 base, and 7 bases lay outside the gene matches. CDR3 nucleotide sequence: TGTGCCAGCAGCTTAGAGGCGGGGGGGGTAGGGTACTTC. Protein sequence: CASSLEAGGVGYF. Variable domain in full (rest from reference TRBV7-2 and TRBJ2-7): GAGVSQSPSNKVTEKGKDVELRCDPISGHTALYWYRQSLGQGLEFLIYFQGNSAPDKSGLPSDRFSAERTGGSVSTLTIQRTQQEDSAVYLCASSLEAGGVGYFGPGTRLTVT.

The V gene is TRBV11-2, the J gene TRBJ2-7; D unresolved. The germline V and J ends were trimmed by 1 base and 0 bases, with 10 bases remaining between them. The CDR3 is 15 amino acids. The germline gives CDR1 SGHAT, CDR2 FQNNGV. In nucleotides, the CDR3 is TGTGCCAGCAGCTTAGGGCCAAGGAGCTCCTACGAGCAGTACTTC. Residues: CASSLGPRSSYEQYF.

The rearrangement uses TRBV5-1 and TRBJ2-2; 7 bases align to TRBD2. Trimming removed 3 bases from V and 1 base from J; junction bases left unmatched: 6. Looked up from germline, CDR1 is SGHRS and CDR2 is YFSETQ. The CDR3 sequence is 16 residues long. CDR3: CASSSEAGLNTGELFF. CDR3 bases: TGCGCCAGCAGCTCCGAAGCGGGACTGAACACCGGGGAGCTGTTTTTT. Combining the CDR3 with reference TRBV5-1 and TRBJ2-2 gives the whole variable domain KAGVTQTPRYLIKTRGQQVTLSCSPISGHRSVSWYQQTPGQGLQFLFEYFSETQRNKGNFPGRFSGRQFSNSRSEMNVSTLELGDSALYLCASSSEAGLNTGELFFGEGSRLTVL.

V is TRBV28 and J is TRBJ2-7; 7 nucleotides match TRBD1. Per germline, CDR1 MDHEN and CDR2 SYDVKM. The trim removed 2 bases at V and 5 bases at J, leaving 9 bases unmatched. The CDR3 sequence is 15 residues long. Here the CDR3 reads CASSLTVDRAHEQYF. The CDR3 coding sequence is TGTGCCAGCAGTTTAACGGTAGACAGGGCACACGAGCAGTACTTC.

The chain is built from TRBV11-2 and TRBJ1-1; D unresolved. The CDR3 totals 17 residues. The germline gives CDR1 SGHAT, CDR2 FQNNGV. The ends were cut back, 0 bases at V and 0 bases at J, with 14 bases in the middle. CDR3: CASSLDRRGLVNTEAFF. CDR3 bases: TGTGCCAGCAGCTTAGATCGTCGGGGTTTGGTGAACACTGAAGCTTTCTTT.

This chain links TRBV6-6 with TRBJ1-1; TRBD1 might be the D (6 bases). V was cut by 5 bases and J by 5 bases, with 15 bases left in between. This CDR3 contains 14 residues. CDR1 is MNHNY and CDR2 is SVGAGI in the germline V gene (reference sequence). In nucleotides, the CDR3 is TGTGCCAGCAGTACAGGGCCGGCAAAGACTGAAGCTTTCTTT. It yields the protein CASSTGPAKTEAFF.

J is TRBJ2-5 and V is TRBV5-6; D may be TRBD2 (5 bases). Germline V gene data show CDR1 as SGHDT and CDR2 as YYEEEE. Trimming left V 5 bases short and J 2 bases short, with 13 bases between. The CDR3 runs to 14 residues. The CDR3 loop is CASSLERIQETQYF. In DNA form, the CDR3 reads TGTGCCAGCAGTCTCGAGCGGATTCAAGAGACCCAGTACTTC.

DNA for the CDR3: TGTGCCAGCACCCCCCGGCGGGAGATGGCTTTCTTT. Protein: CASTPRREMAFF. V usage is TRBV28 and J usage is TRBJ1-1, with D hard to call. Germline V lookup: CDR1 MDHEN, CDR2 SYDVKM. The CDR3 covers 12 residues. Trimming left V 7 bases short and J 11 bases short, with 17 bases between.

The CDR3 bases are TGTGCCAGCAGTGAGGGCTACTCTGGGGCCAACGTCCTGACTTTC. It yields the protein CASSEGYSGANVLTF. The chain combines TRBV6-1 with TRBJ2-6; no firm D call. The CDR3 loop spans 15 amino acids. V was trimmed by 3 bases and J by 0 bases, leaving 6 bases between them. From germline, CDR1 is MNHNS and CDR2 SASEGT.

A note on this clone: Within the sample, other DNA sequences also encode this same CDR3. This chain links TRBV6-1 with TRBJ2-2; D is perhaps TRBD1 (6 bases). Germline V CDR1 and CDR2: MNHNS, SASEGT. V was clipped by 7 bases and J by 3 bases, with 9 bases between them. The CDR3 length is 13 residues. The CDR3 coding sequence is TGTGCCAGCACTTCAGGGGACACCGGGGAGCTGTTTTTT. Translation gives CASTSGDTGELFF.

The chain is built from TRBV30 and TRBJ2-5; 8 positions agree with TRBD1. The better agreement between TRBJ2-7 and the DNA end casts doubt on the J call. The germline CDR1 and CDR2 sequences are GTSNPN and SVGIG (reference sequence). The length of the CDR3 is 15 residues. The CDR3, as DNA: TGTGCCTGGAATTTGGGCAGGGGGCTATCCTACGAGCAGTACTTC. Protein: CAWNLGRGLSYEQYF.

The CDR3 bases are TGCGCCAGCAGCGCTGGGACTAGCGGAACCGGGGAGCTGTTTTTT. Its protein is CASSAGTSGTGELFF. V gene TRBV5-1 combines with J gene TRBJ2-2; TRBD2 matches 11 bases. CDR1 and CDR2 (germline): SGHRS, YFSETQ. With V trimmed by 4 bases and J by 5 bases, 4 bases remained unmatched. CDR3 length: 15 residues.

This chain links TRBV19 with TRBJ1-5; D uncertain. Trimming took 8 bases from V and 0 from J, leaving 11 bases between them. CDR1 is LNHDA and CDR2 is SQIVND in the germline V gene (reference sequence). The CDR3 runs 14 residues. CDR3 residues: CASLPESSNQPQHF. The CDR3, as DNA: TGTGCCAGTCTACCTGAAAGTAGCAATCAGCCCCAGCATTTT.

This chain uses TRBV4-1 with TRBJ2-1; 9 bases map to TRBD1. The V gene's germline CDR1 is MGHRA and CDR2 YSYEKL. The length of the CDR3 is 15 residues. Losses at the gene ends were 4 bases for V and 3 bases for J; bases not matched to a gene: 4. CDR3 protein: CASSLGTGNYNEQFF. The CDR3 DNA reads as TGCGCCAGCAGCCTCGGGACAGGGAACTACAATGAGCAGTTCTTC.

The chain employs TRBV9 and TRBJ1-5; D not resolved. In germline, CDR1 is SGDLS, CDR2 YYNGEE. The length of the CDR3 is 13 residues. Trimming stripped 0 bases from V and 5 bases from J, with 6 bases between. CDR3 bases: TGTGCCAGCAGCGTAGTAGCAGATCAGCCCCAGCATTTT. This codes for CASSVVADQPQHF.

The J gene is TRBJ2-1, the V gene TRBV5-1; 14 nucleotides line up with TRBD2. V lost 4 bases and J lost 7; bases outside the gene matches: 13. Germline CDR1 and CDR2: SGHRS and YFSETQ. There are 18 residues in the CDR3. The CDR3 DNA reads TGCGCCAGCAGCCCGGGAACGGGACTAGCGGGAGTCTTTAATGAGCAGTTCTTC. Translating gives CASSPGTGLAGVFNEQFF.

This sequence joins TRBV19 and TRBJ1-1; 7 bases are shared with TRBD1. Germline lookup yields CDR1 LNHDA and CDR2 SQIVND (reference sequence). The J segment lost 4 bases and the V segment lost 5 bases, leaving 7 bases of the junction unmatched. This CDR3 region has 14 residues. CDR3: CASSPDRVSTEAFF. The DNA of the CDR3 is TGTGCCAGTAGTCCTGACAGGGTCAGCACTGAAGCTTTCTTT.

The rearrangement links TRBV7-8 to TRBJ2-2; 10 nucleotides align to TRBD2. CDR3 length equals 15 residues. The germline CDR1 and CDR2 sequences are SGHVS and FQNEAQ. Trimming at V came to 6 bases and at J to 7 bases, leaving 8 bases not matched to a gene. In nucleotides, the CDR3 is TGTGCCAGCAGGGCAGCGGGAGGGCCTTTCGGGGAGCTGTTTTTT. It is translated as CASRAAGGPFGELFF.

The chain has TRBV27 and TRBJ2-3; 13 bases fit TRBD2. This CDR3 comprises 15 residues. V gave up 4 bases and J gave up 4 bases; unmatched junction bases: 2. Germline V lookup: CDR1 MNHEY, CDR2 SMNVEV (reference sequence). CDR3 amino acids: CASSWGLAGPDTQYF. CDR3 nucleotide sequence: TGTGCCAGCAGTTGGGGACTAGCGGGACCAGATACGCAGTATTTT.

This chain uses TRBV10-3 with TRBJ2-7; 7 bases map to TRBD1. CDR3 size: 13 residues. Germline CDR1 reads ENHRY; CDR2 reads SYGVKD. The V segment lost 10 bases and the J segment 0 bases; nucleotides outside the gene matches: 6. This chain's CDR3 is CATTGSNSYEQYF. DNA for the CDR3: TGTGCCACGACAGGGTCAAACTCCTACGAGCAGTACTTC.

The rearrangement uses TRBV5-1 and TRBJ1-4; 11 bases agree with TRBD1. This CDR3 is 15 amino acids long. Germline V gives CDR1 SGHRS, CDR2 YFSETQ. The junction had 6 bases not matched to a gene; V was cut back by 2 bases and J by 9 bases. CDR3 coding DNA: TGCGCCAGCAGCTTCGCCGGGACAGGGGGAAAAAAACTGTTTTTT. Translated: CASSFAGTGGKKLFF.